This T cell receptor (beta chain) appears in the sequencing data of a study of blood T cell repertoires in COVID-19 (dated by TCRdb to 2019 to 2021). Looking at the study overall: The collaborator samples originated in the United States, Italy and Spain and spanned the acute and convalescent phases of COVID-19. The prospective study material was composed of cDNA or gDNA derived from T cells, B-cell-depleted T cells, or PBMCs. The dataset comprised deeply sampled blood TCRbeta repertoires from subjects exposed to, actively infected with, or recovered from COVID-19. The repertoires were released in a freely available public database meant as a resource for research on the immune response to SARS-CoV-2. Samples were obtained from the ongoing ImmuneRACE study (first 160 participants) and from over 1,000 subjects provided by 6 global collaborators. The sample metadata nearly always contained a de-identified subject ID, COVID-19 status, age in years and sex. Where available, HLA class I and class II types were taken from metadata supplied by the sample provider and were not determined by assay-based typing. Findings and caveats that apply to the study as a whole: The amount of clinical and demographic metadata varied by source and participant and was provided uncurated.

TCRbeta CDR3 regions were amplified from genomic DNA by means of the immunoSEQ Assay, a bias-controlled multiplex PCR. In the original analysis: Nucleated cell counts per sample were estimated from amplification of reference gene primers within the assay. To quantify the absolute abundance of each unique TCRbeta CDR3 rearrangement, sequence reads were collapsed and filtered. For each sample, productive Simpson clonality was calculated as the square root of Simpson's diversity index over productive rearrangements. This is the immuneACCESS table as TCRdb keeps it, with only in-frame sequences that have V and J called. A part of the clones is gone; compared with another copy, unresolved V genes explain less than half, and the rest is unexplained. V, J and clone size are taken as reported in that table, and D and trimming were inferred from the DNA itself. The sample table contains over 150,000 clones; only one count was recorded for about 90% of them. The ten largest clones represent under 0.6% of the sample.

Measured from the cysteine to the phenylalanine, the CDR3 is 12 residues long. Only the CDR3 DNA stays, 36 bases, in frame from base 1. Trimming at the junction amounts to 6 bases on V and 6 bases on J, and the germline ends lie 9 bases apart. CDR1 and CDR2, per the germline V gene, are MNHEY and SVGAGI. The collaborating institutions used their own protocols to collect whole blood in K2EDTA tubes. For TCRbeta analysis, collaborators shipped samples as frozen whole blood, isolated PBMCs, or DNA extracted from either of those sample types. This clone has more than one count but fewer than ten. Its antigen is not yet known. Per-nucleotide qualities are absent, and no much larger clonotype sits a single base away.

The receptor's source is a man in his fifties or sixties with acute or convalescent COVID-19. Sequencing was done on a sample of peripheral blood. In this chain, TRBV6-5 is recombined with TRBJ2-1, with no reliable assignment of the D segment. The DNA sequence reads TGTGCCAGCAGCCGCCACGGCAATGAGCAGTTCTTC. Its translation is CASSRHGNEQFF.